The next 20 T cell receptor beta chains were all read from a single sample in a study of T-cell reconstitution after alpha-beta-depleted transplantation in children. A library of TCRbeta sequences, prepared with unique molecular identifiers, was generated. TCRdb called the PCR reads again in MiXCR, with one record for every CDR3 protein. The sample gives around 450,000 distinct CDR3 sequences, over 9.5% of which show up once; about 2.1% is in the top ten. The sample was PBMCs, taken before TCRalphabeta/CD19-depleted stem cell transplant. The receptor source for this set is a child aged 2-15 years with inherited bone marrow failure, due to receive a stem cell transplant.

The chain combines TRBV4-3 with TRBJ2-7, with 7 bases that match TRBD2. The CDR3 loop spans 16 amino acids. Per germline, CDR1 LGHNA and CDR2 YSLEER. V lost 1 base, J lost 1 base, and 7 bases stayed unmatched. The CDR3 is CASSQVGGTPSYEQYF. CDR3 in DNA: TGCGCCAGCAGCCAAGTCGGGGGGACCCCATCCTACGAGCAGTACTTC.

This clonotype was seen a handful of times. V gene TRBV20-1 combines with J gene TRBJ2-3, with a tentative D call TRBD1 (6 bases). V dropped 3 bases and J dropped 9 bases, with 16 bases sitting between them. The length of the CDR3 is 13 residues. CDR1 DFQATT and CDR2 SNEGSKA come from the germline V gene (reference sequence). CDR3 sequence (DNA): TGCAGTGCTAGGGACGGTACAGGGTGGACGCAGTATTTT. This translates into CSARDGTGWTQYF.

This clonotype was seen many times. The chain combines TRBV5-1 with TRBJ2-7; D possibly corresponds to TRBD2 (5 bases). CDR3 length equals 14 residues. The ends were cut back, 0 bases at V and 3 bases at J, with 10 bases in the middle. Germline CDR1 reads SGHRS; CDR2 reads YFSETQ. The CDR3 spells CASSLGGLLYEQYF. CDR3 coding DNA: TGCGCCAGCAGCTTGGGCGGGTTACTCTACGAGCAGTACTTC.

This clonotype was counted at least ten times. The chain is built from TRBV20-1 and TRBJ2-5, with TRBD1 as a possible D gene (5 bases). The germline gives CDR1 DFQATT, CDR2 SNEGSKA (reference sequence). The CDR3 runs 16 residues. V lost 3 bases to trimming and J lost 2 bases, with 19 bases between them. CDR3 DNA sequence: TGCAGTGCTAGCCCGGAAGACGACAGCTCGCAAGAGACCCAGTACTTC. It is translated as CSASPEDDSSQETQYF.

About this clonotype: This may be a read error: a much more frequent sequence differs by one nucleotide. V usage is TRBV10-3 and J usage is TRBJ2-3; possibly TRBD1 for D (6 bases). The CDR3 length is 18 residues. CDR1 is ENHRY and CDR2 is SYGVKD in the germline V gene. V shed 2 bases and J shed 0 bases, with 18 bases lying between them. CDR3 sequence reads: CAISERPGHGHSTDTQYF. In DNA, the CDR3 is TGTGCCATCAGTGAGCGCCCGGGACATGGTCATAGCACAGATACGCAGTATTTT.

The V and J genes are TRBV28 and TRBJ2-1; 7 bases are shared with TRBD2. Germline V gives CDR1 MDHEN, CDR2 SYDVKM. This CDR3 is built from 15 residues. J gave up 2 bases and V 6 bases, and 7 bases lay outside the gene matches. CDR3 sequence (DNA): TGTGCCAGCAGGGGGAGGGAAGTTACCTACAATGAGCAGTTCTTC. Translated, it gives CASRGREVTYNEQFF.

The chain has TRBV29-1 and TRBJ1-2; D possibly corresponds to TRBD1 (5 bases). Per germline, CDR1 SQVTM and CDR2 ANQGSEA. The CDR3 sequence is 14 residues long. Trimming cost V 2 bases and J 4 bases, with 14 bases left between them. CDR3 sequence (DNA): TGCAGCGTTGAAACCCCGGGGGGAGCCTATGGCTACACCTTC. Amino acids: CSVETPGGAYGYTF. The complete variable domain, with remaining parts taken from reference TRBV29-1 and TRBJ1-2, reads SAVISQKPSRDICQRGTSLTIQCQVDSQVTMMFWYRQQPGQSLTLIATANQGSEATYESGFVIDKFPISRPNLTFSTLTVSNMSPEDSSIYLCSVETPGGAYGYTFGSGTRLTVV.

This clonotype was counted many times. V and J are TRBV5-1 and TRBJ2-1; D unresolved. CDR3 length equals 17 residues. V was cut by 4 bases and J by 0 bases, with 17 bases left in between. Per the germline V gene, CDR1 is SGHRS and CDR2 is YFSETQ. The DNA of the CDR3 is TGCGCCAGCAGCCCCTGGTCCTCCGGAAGCTCCTACAATGAGCAGTTCTTC. Protein sequence: CASSPWSSGSSYNEQFF.

At least ten counts were recorded for this clonotype. The V gene is TRBV13, the J gene TRBJ2-1; D possibly corresponds to TRBD1 (5 bases). This CDR3 has 15 residues. Germline V gives CDR1 PRHDT, CDR2 FYEKMQ (reference sequence). V was shortened by 1 base and J by 12 bases, with 19 bases between the two germline ends. The CDR3 DNA reads as TGTGCCAGCAGCTTAGAGTCAGGACGGACAATGGGGCAGTTCTTC. Encoded protein: CASSLESGRTMGQFF.

This clonotype was observed at least ten times. The V gene is TRBV5-5, the J gene TRBJ2-1; D is ambiguous. Germline V gives CDR1 SGHKS, CDR2 YYEKEE (reference sequence). The CDR3 runs to 15 residues. V was cut by 0 bases and J by 2 bases, with 9 bases left in between. This chain's CDR3 is CASSLEGYPYNEQFF. Written as DNA, the CDR3 is TGTGCCAGCAGCTTGGAGGGTTACCCCTACAATGAGCAGTTCTTC.

This clonotype has a handful of counts. The V call is TRBV6-5, the J call TRBJ2-3; D gene ambiguous. This CDR3 spans 15 amino acids. Germline assignment: CDR1 MNHEY and CDR2 SVGAGI. V lost 2 bases and J lost 1, with 10 bases in between. This CDR3 is CASSYRDSRTDTQYF. CDR3 bases: TGTGCCAGCAGTTACCGCGACTCCCGCACAGATACGCAGTATTTT.

A few counts support this clonotype. V usage is TRBV11-3 and J usage is TRBJ2-4, with TRBD1 matching over 8 bases. Germline loops: CDR1 SGHNT, CDR2 YENEEA. The length of the CDR3 is 16 residues. Trimming took 5 bases from V and 3 from J; bases not matched to a gene: 9. CDR3 sequence: CASSPQQGENKNIQYF. CDR3 sequence (DNA): TGTGCCAGCAGCCCCCAACAGGGGGAAAACAAAAACATTCAGTACTTC.

Concerning this clonotype: Since a much larger clone is just one base distant, this may be a read error. V gene TRBV20-1 combines with J gene TRBJ2-3; 7 bases align to TRBD2. Germline assignment: CDR1 DFQATT and CDR2 SNEGSKA (reference sequence). This CDR3 is built from 15 residues. CDR3 region: CSARDRLAPTDTQCF. CDR3 DNA sequence: TGCAGTGCTAGAGATCGACTAGCCCCCACAGATACGCAGTGTTTT.

This clonotype was observed many times. The chain recombines TRBV12-3 or TRBV12-4 with TRBJ1-5; no firm D call. The CDR3 loop spans 12 amino acids. V shed 3 bases and J shed 11 bases, with 11 bases lying between them. The DNA of the CDR3 is TGTGCCAGCAGTTTCTCTGGTGTGGCCCAGCATTTT. Translated, it gives CASSFSGVAQHF.

There are many counts of this clonotype. The gene calls are TRBV4-3 and TRBJ2-2; 7 nucleotides agree with TRBD1. Germline assignment: CDR1 LGHNA and CDR2 YSLEER. The CDR3 covers 16 residues. V gave up 0 bases and J gave up 4 bases; unmatched junction bases: 5. CDR3 coding DNA: TGCGCCAGCAGCCAAGATCGGGCAGGGGGCACCGGGGAGCTGTTTTTT. Translating gives CASSQDRAGGTGELFF.

This clonotype was seen many times. The gene calls are TRBV4-3 and TRBJ2-1, with 8 bases lining up with TRBD2. The length of the CDR3 is 15 residues. V trimming: 1 base; J trimming: 2 bases; junction bases outside the gene matches: 1. CDR1 LGHNA and CDR2 YSLEER come from the germline V gene. CDR3 DNA: TGCGCCAGCAGCCAAGGGCGGGAGGCCTACAATGAGCAGTTCTTC. This gives the protein CASSQGREAYNEQFF.

In this sample, this clonotype turned up many times. V gene TRBV29-1 combines with J gene TRBJ2-5; no clear D. Germline loops: CDR1 SQVTM, CDR2 ANQGSEA. Trimming left V 1 base short and J 0 bases short, with 9 bases between. The CDR3 contains 14 residues. The CDR3 loop reads CSVEGTAYQETQYF. CDR3 nucleotides: TGCAGCGTTGAAGGGACCGCGTACCAAGAGACCCAGTACTTC.

The CDR3 sequence is CAISEWAGGSQETQYF. CDR3 sequence (DNA): TGTGCCATCAGTGAGTGGGCGGGAGGGTCACAAGAGACCCAGTACTTC. The chain combines TRBV10-3 with TRBJ2-5; 9 nucleotides align to TRBD2. Germline-derived CDR1 and CDR2 are ENHRY and SYGVKD. The CDR3 covers 16 residues. The V and J ends lost 1 base and 2 bases, in that order; junction bases with no gene match: 5.

Ten or more counts support this clonotype. V and J are TRBV20-1 and TRBJ2-5; the D gene is possibly TRBD2 (6 bases). Germline CDR1 and CDR2: DFQATT and SNEGSKA (reference sequence). With 6 bases removed from V and 4 bases from J, the gap between germline ends came to 12 bases. The CDR3 has 12 residues. CDR3 in amino acids: CSARPGRETQYF. The CDR3 DNA follows: TGCAGTGCCCGCCCCGGGAGAGAGACCCAGTACTTC.

This sequence joins TRBV7-2 and TRBJ2-7, with 9 nucleotides matching TRBD1. The germline V gene encodes CDR1 SGHTA and CDR2 FQGNSA. The CDR3 contains 14 residues. V dropped 4 bases and J dropped 6; count of bases not matched to a gene: 7. The CDR3 DNA is TGTGCCAGCAGCTCAGGACAGGGGTCGTTCGAGCAGTACTTC. Protein sequence: CASSSGQGSFEQYF. The full variable domain, its missing parts supplied by reference TRBV7-2 and TRBJ2-7, is GAGVSQSPSNKVTEKGKDVELRCDPISGHTALYWYRQSLGQGLEFLIYFQGNSAPDKSGLPSDRFSAERTGGSVSTLTIQRTQQEDSAVYLCASSSGQGSFEQYFGPGTRLTVT.